These 2 T cell receptor beta chains came from one sample sequenced in a study of blood T cell repertoires in COVID-19. Profiled with immunoSEQ multiplex PCR; TCRdb holds only in-frame clones, not every one. The sample records roughly 90,000 clones, 87% being singletons. The sequenced sample was peripheral blood. The receptors were gathered from a human donor in a cohort sampled during active COVID-19.

This clone was counted only a few times. J is TRBJ1-2 and V is TRBV2; TRBD1 matches 8 bases. This CDR3 region has 16 residues. Trimming removed 2 bases from V and 7 bases from J; junction bases left unmatched: 12. Germline lookup yields CDR1 SNHLY and CDR2 FYNNEI. This chain's CDR3 is CASSENRNAGGTGYTF. In nucleotides, the CDR3 is TGTGCCAGCAGTGAAAATCGGAATGCAGGGGGCACTGGCTACACCTTC.

This rearrangement joins TRBV18 to TRBJ2-3; 13 bases fit TRBD2. V gave up 3 bases and J gave up 2 bases; unmatched junction bases: 5. This CDR3 contains 17 residues. Germline V gene lookup returns CDR1 KGHSH and CDR2 LQKENI. CDR3 region: CASSPGTSGTITDTQYF. The CDR3 nucleotides read TGTGCCAGCTCACCTGGGACTAGCGGGACCATCACAGATACGCAGTATTTT.